This T cell receptor beta chain derives from a study of T cell repertoires in cytomegalovirus infection. Study-wide context: HLA-B-restricted CMV epitopes that are well studied, plus recently identified HLA-C-restricted ones, were used by the study. Matching HLA type and CMV infection were both indicated by public TCR beta signatures.

TCRdb used MiXCR to reprocess the reads, holding one entry per CDR3 protein. The data contain 570,000 or so distinct CDR3 sequences, roughly 42% of them seen just once; the ten biggest clones take up roughly 50%. Study results and limitations: Cumulative public TCR beta family frequency identified CMV carriers with the relevant HLA.

This clonotype occurred a few times. Its antigen remains unidentified. Trimming removed 0 bases from V and 7 bases from J; junction bases left unmatched: 13. The CDR3 length is 17 residues. The germline CDR1 and CDR2 sequences are SGHRS and YFSETQ. The source is a human donor in good health (CMV status not recorded). Some clones in this sample may be carry-over from other donors' samples. Sequencing used cultured PBMCs, obtained from culture after CMV antigen stimulation. V gene TRBV5-1 combines with J gene TRBJ2-1; 7 bases agree with TRBD2. This CDR3 reads CASSLVPLGEGKNEQFF. Here the CDR3 DNA reads TGCGCCAGCAGCTTGGTCCCTTTGGGGGAGGGCAAGAATGAGCAGTTCTTC.